The next 30 T cell receptor beta chains were all read from a single sample in a study of regulatory T cells in long-lasting Graves disease. In building TCR beta libraries, iRepertoire HTBI primers were used together with Arm-PCR of CDR3 regions. A single record per CDR3 protein comes from TCRdb applying MiXCR to the multiplex PCR reads. The data contain 400,000 to 550,000 distinct CDR3 sequences, 16% of them singletons. This sample's time point: newly diagnosed GD, antithyroid drugs for less than 3 months. Researchers made the TCR library from RNA that was extracted from PBMCs. The data also belong to a second study, concerning T cells in Graves' hyperthyroidism and ophthalmopathy.

Here the sequenced sample was peripheral blood mononuclear cells (PBMCs), taken at new diagnosis, from a patient treated with antithyroid drugs. These receptors all stem from a woman younger than 45 with Graves disease.

Sample share makes this clonotype large. The chain combines TRBV13 with TRBJ2-3, with D maybe TRBD2 (5 bases). The CDR3 is 14 amino acids. The germline V gene has CDR1 PRHDT and CDR2 FYEKMQ (reference sequence). V was trimmed by 5 bases and J by 3 bases, leaving 12 bases between them. The CDR3 sequence is CASSVAWETDTQYF. CDR3 DNA: TGTGCCAGCAGCGTCGCGTGGGAGACAGATACGCAGTATTTT. Supplemented by reference TRBV13 and TRBJ2-3, the full variable domain reads AAGVIQSPRHLIKEKRETATLKCYPIPRHDTVYWYQQGPGQDPQFLISFYEKMQSDKGSIPDRFSAQQFSDYHSELNMSSLELGDSALYFCASSVAWETDTQYFGPGTRLTVL.

As regards this clonotype: A read error may explain this, as a much larger clone is one base away. The chain employs TRBV7-9 and TRBJ2-7, with 13 bases identical to TRBD2. Germline CDR1 and CDR2: SEHNR and FQNEAQ (reference sequence). This CDR3 has 18 amino acids. V dropped 5 bases and J dropped 8; count of bases not matched to a gene: 18. The CDR3 loop is CASSAAGTSGITLWQQYF. CDR3 sequence (DNA): TGTGCCAGCAGCGCCGCTGGGACTAGCGGGATCACCCTCTGGCAGCAGTACTTC.

The sample holds many counts of this clonotype. The chain carries TRBV7-9 and TRBJ1-4; 8 nucleotides agree with TRBD1. Germline V gene data show CDR1 as SEHNR and CDR2 as FQNEAQ (reference sequence). The CDR3 is made up of 15 amino acids. The V segment lost 6 bases and the J segment 4 bases; nucleotides outside the gene matches: 7. CDR3 protein: CASSPNRGNNEKLFF. CDR3 in DNA: TGTGCCAGCAGTCCCAACAGGGGGAATAATGAAAAACTGTTTTTT.

Turning to this clonotype: One end of the junction fails to match germline, which may point to a read error. The chain's CDR3 is CANSFYNEQFF. CDR3 nucleotides: TGTGCCAACAGTTTTTACAATGAGCAGTTCTTC. The V and J genes are TRBV28 and TRBJ2-1; no clear D gene. Germline V gives CDR1 MDHEN, CDR2 SYDVKM. The length of the CDR3 is 11 residues.

This chain links TRBV7-2 with TRBJ2-2, with D possibly matching TRBD2 (5 bases). The germline V gene has CDR1 SGHTA and CDR2 FQGNSA. The CDR3 totals 15 residues. Trimming stripped 0 bases from V and 4 bases from J, with 9 bases between. The chain's CDR3 is CASSLAVGGTGELFF. CDR3 DNA: TGTGCCAGCAGCTTAGCGGTAGGAGGCACCGGGGAGCTGTTTTTT.

This clonotype was recorded at least ten times. The chain employs TRBV6-9 and TRBJ2-7, with D tentatively TRBD1 or TRBD2 (5 bases each). V was clipped by 3 bases and J by 4 bases, with 19 bases between them. Germline V gene sequence: CDR1 MNHGY, CDR2 SVAAGI. This CDR3 comprises 16 residues. The CDR3, as DNA: TGTGCCAGCAGTTACTCAGGGACCGCCCTCGGGTACGAGCAGTACTTC. This sequence encodes CASSYSGTALGYEQYF.

This clonotype was seen ten or more times. This sequence joins TRBV7-3 and TRBJ2-5; TRBD2 is a possible D gene (6 bases). Per the germline V gene, CDR1 is SGHTA and CDR2 is FQGTGA. V was pared by 4 bases and J by 2 bases, with 11 bases between. The length of the CDR3 is 14 residues. The CDR3 DNA sequence: TGTGCCAGCAGCTCCGGAGGGGCACAAGAGACCCAGTACTTC. Translation: CASSSGGAQETQYF.

This clonotype has only a few counts. The gene calls are TRBV19 and TRBJ2-1; 11 positions agree with TRBD2. Trimming took 6 bases from V and 9 from J; bases not matched to a gene: 7. Germline V gene data show CDR1 as LNHDA and CDR2 as SQIVND (reference sequence). This CDR3 has 14 amino acids. CDR3 residues: CASRVAGGPGEQFF. As DNA, the CDR3 is TGTGCCAGTAGAGTAGCGGGAGGGCCTGGTGAGCAGTTCTTC.

This clonotype was seen ten or more times. The rearrangement links TRBV30 to TRBJ2-7, with D possibly being TRBD1 (7 bases). Germline V gives CDR1 GTSNPN, CDR2 SVGIG (reference sequence). The CDR3 contains 14 residues. Trimming left V 1 base short and J 0 bases short, with 10 bases between. CDR3 in amino acids: CAWSAGGSSYEQYF. As DNA, the CDR3 is TGTGCCTGGAGTGCAGGGGGGTCCTCCTACGAGCAGTACTTC.

In its sample, this clonotype was seen many times. CDR3 in amino acids: CASRTDRGRLETQYF. In DNA form, the CDR3 reads TGTGCCAGCCGCACGGACAGGGGGCGCCTAGAGACCCAGTACTTC. The rearrangement links TRBV27 to TRBJ2-5; 11 bases are shared with TRBD1. CDR1 and CDR2 (germline): MNHEY, SMNVEV (reference sequence). The CDR3 runs 15 residues. V lost 8 bases and J lost 4; bases outside the gene matches: 9.

The table lists this clonotype with many counts. The CDR3, as DNA: TGTGCCAGCAGCTTCGGACAGGGGGCAGGTAATGAGCAGTTCTTC. This translates into CASSFGQGAGNEQFF. The J gene is TRBJ2-1, the V gene TRBV7-8; 11 bases fit TRBD1. The CDR3 length is 15 residues. V dropped 3 bases and J dropped 7; count of bases not matched to a gene: 5. Germline V gives CDR1 SGHVS, CDR2 FQNEAQ.

Ten or more counts support this clonotype. The J gene is TRBJ2-1, the V gene TRBV7-9; D perhaps matches TRBD2 (6 bases). V lost 4 bases, J lost 0 bases, and 13 bases lay in between. The CDR3 length is 16 residues. Germline V gene lookup returns CDR1 SEHNR and CDR2 FQNEAQ (reference sequence). The DNA for the CDR3 is TGTGCCAGCAGCTGGCGGGGCAACTACTCCTACAATGAGCAGTTCTTC. It yields the protein CASSWRGNYSYNEQFF.

This clonotype was seen many times. The J gene is TRBJ1-1, the V gene TRBV7-2; 9 bases are shared with TRBD1. After removal of 5 bases from V and 4 bases from J, the junction contained 5 bases not matched to a gene. Looked up from germline, CDR1 is SGHTA and CDR2 is FQGNSA. CDR3 length: 14 residues. The DNA of the CDR3 is TGTGCCAGCAGCATAACGACAGGGGGCACTGAAGCTTTCTTT. This encodes CASSITTGGTEAFF.

The sample holds a few counts of this clonotype. The V call is TRBV6-2 or TRBV6-3, the J call TRBJ1-5, with 8 nucleotides matching TRBD1. The CDR3 has 15 residues. The ends lost 5 bases at V and 2 bases at J; junction bases unmatched: 5. CDR1 and CDR2 from the germline V gene are MNHEY and SVGEGT. The CDR3 spells CASSQQGGGNQPQHF. Written as DNA, the CDR3 is TGTGCCAGCAGTCAACAGGGGGGAGGCAATCAGCCCCAGCATTTT.

This clonotype was observed many times. V gene TRBV11-2 combines with J gene TRBJ2-7; D is unresolved. The V gene lost 5 bases and the J gene lost 3 bases, with 8 bases spanning the gap. The CDR3 extends over 12 amino acids. CDR1 is SGHAT, CDR2 FQNNGV, per germline. The CDR3: CASSRNIYEQYF. The CDR3 DNA is TGTGCCAGCAGCCGGAACATCTACGAGCAGTACTTC.

This clonotype came up a few times. The rearrangement links TRBV18 to TRBJ2-7, with 9 bases fitting TRBD2. This CDR3 comprises 15 residues. The germline V gene has CDR1 KGHSH and CDR2 LQKENI. V was clipped by 1 base and J by 4 bases; unmatched bases: 5. The CDR3 region has the DNA TGTGCCAGCTCACCACGGAATAGCGGGAGTTACGAGCAGTACTTC. Its translation is CASSPRNSGSYEQYF.

With regard to this clonotype: The likely explanation is a read error, given a far larger clone one base away. The chain recombines TRBV27 with TRBJ2-5, with 9 bases lining up with TRBD1. Losses at the gene ends were 5 bases for V and 11 bases for J; bases not matched to a gene: 18. Germline values: CDR1 MNHEY, CDR2 SMNVEV (reference sequence). The CDR3 totals 16 residues. CDR3 sequence (DNA): TGTGCCAGCAGTCTACAGGGGGCAAAGATATACAATGAGCAGTACTTC. It yields the protein CASSLQGAKIYNEQYF.

Ten or more counts support this clonotype. V gene TRBV20-1 combines with J gene TRBJ2-2; no definite D call. Trimming stripped 4 bases from V and 3 bases from J, with 6 bases between. The germline V gene has CDR1 DFQATT and CDR2 SNEGSKA (reference sequence). The CDR3 spans 12 residues. As DNA, the CDR3 is TGCAGTGCTATGGGCGACACCGGGGAGCTGTTTTTT. Translation: CSAMGDTGELFF.

This clonotype was counted at least ten times. The V call is TRBV2, the J call TRBJ1-4, with D possibly being TRBD1 (6 bases). CDR1 and CDR2 from the germline V gene are SNHLY and FYNNEI. Between the trimmed V and J ends, which lost 6 bases and 8 bases, there was a span of 13 bases. The CDR3 sequence is 13 residues long. The CDR3 sequence is CASSPGQEEKLFF. The CDR3, as DNA: TGTGCCAGCAGCCCGGGACAAGAGGAAAAACTGTTTTTT.

This clonotype was counted many times. CDR3: CAISDQTTGGVYEQYF. CDR3 DNA sequence: TGTGCCATCAGTGACCAAACTACAGGGGGAGTCTACGAGCAGTACTTC. V and J are TRBV10-3 and TRBJ2-7; 8 bases fit TRBD1. V trimming: 3 bases; J trimming: 3 bases; junction bases outside the gene matches: 10. Germline V CDR1 and CDR2: ENHRY, SYGVKD. This CDR3 is 16 amino acids long.

The chain joins TRBV20-1 to TRBJ2-1; 7 bases agree with TRBD1. The germline gives CDR1 DFQATT, CDR2 SNEGSKA (reference sequence). The trim removed 6 bases at V and 6 bases at J, leaving 11 bases unmatched. The CDR3 is made up of 14 amino acids. The CDR3 nucleotides read TGCAGTGCCACCCACAGGGGACCCAGCAATGAGCAGTTCTTC. This translates into CSATHRGPSNEQFF.

CDR3 DNA: TGCGCCAGCAGCCAAGATGCGGCTTACGCCGGGGAGCTGTTTTTT. This encodes CASSQDAAYAGELFF. The J gene is TRBJ2-2, the V gene TRBV4-1; D call uncertain. Germline V CDR1 and CDR2: MGHRA, YSYEKL. The CDR3 consists of 15 residues. The V end lost 0 bases, the J end lost 6 bases, and 11 bases lay between the germline ends.

V is TRBV19 and J is TRBJ1-2; D is uncertain. Between the trimmed V and J ends, which lost 4 bases and 4 bases, there was a span of 19 bases. Per germline, CDR1 LNHDA and CDR2 SQIVND (reference sequence). This CDR3 is 16 amino acids long. The CDR3, as DNA: TGTGCCAGTAGTACCGATCGCGGAAGGCGAAGCTATGGCTACACCTTC. Its translation is CASSTDRGRRSYGYTF.

The J gene is TRBJ1-1, the V gene TRBV14; possibly TRBD1 for D (5 bases). Germline assignment: CDR1 SGHDN and CDR2 FVKESK. The V end lost 4 bases, the J end lost 6 bases, and 15 bases lay between the germline ends. The CDR3 spans 14 residues. The CDR3 is CASSPGQGWPEAFF. CDR3 nucleotide sequence: TGTGCCAGCAGCCCCGGGCAGGGTTGGCCTGAAGCTTTCTTT.

The chain couples TRBV19 to TRBJ1-2, with TRBD1 identical over 8 bases. CDR3 length: 14 amino acids. The germline gives CDR1 LNHDA, CDR2 SQIVND (reference sequence). V lost 7 bases and J lost 5; bases outside the gene matches: 9. CDR3 residues: CASTRGDRRYGYTF. In nucleotides, the CDR3 is TGTGCCAGTACCCGAGGGGACAGGCGTTATGGCTACACCTTC.

This clonotype appeared many times. The J gene is TRBJ1-1, the V gene TRBV9; D not resolved. Germline V gene data show CDR1 as SGDLS and CDR2 as YYNGEE. The CDR3 sequence is 13 residues long. The V end lost 2 bases, the J end lost 1 base, and 6 bases lay between the germline ends. The CDR3 bases are TGTGCCAGCAGCGTTGTGGCGAACACTGAAGCTTTCTTT. Protein sequence: CASSVVANTEAFF.

At least ten counts were recorded for this clonotype. The chain combines TRBV12-3 or TRBV12-4 with TRBJ2-7, with D possibly matching TRBD2 (6 bases). V was shortened by 5 bases and J by 5 bases, with 16 bases between the two germline ends. The CDR3 length is 14 residues. CDR3 nucleotides: TGTGCCAGCAGTCAACTAGCAGGAGTGAACGAGCAGTACTTC. Residues: CASSQLAGVNEQYF.

In regard to this clonotype: A much bigger clone sits one base away, suggesting this may be a read error. The CDR3 end shows no conserved phenylalanine or tryptophan, and so a read error is likely. The gene calls are TRBV18 and TRBJ1-1; D not certain. In germline, CDR1 is KGHSH, CDR2 LQKENI. Trimming took 7 bases from V and 1 from J, leaving 10 bases between them. The CDR3 runs to 13 residues. CDR3 residues: CASWAGGNTEAFL. The CDR3 DNA follows: TGTGCCAGCTGGGCCGGCGGGAACACTGAAGCTTTCCTT.

This clonotype was picked up many times. This sequence joins TRBV28 and TRBJ1-2, with D unclear. V gave up 3 bases and J gave up 5 bases, with 7 bases separating them. CDR1 is MDHEN and CDR2 is SYDVKM in the germline V gene. The CDR3 extends over 12 amino acids. The CDR3 DNA follows: TGTGCCAGCAGTTTCGTGGGGTATGGCTACACCTTC. Its protein product is CASSFVGYGYTF.

This clonotype was recorded at least ten times. The chain is built from TRBV5-4 and TRBJ2-1, with D unclear. The CDR3 is made up of 18 amino acids. V was pared by 4 bases and J by 0 bases, with 20 bases between. Germline CDR1 is SGHNT and CDR2 is YYREEE (reference sequence). The CDR3 loop reads CASSHLVGSVSSYNEQFF. As DNA, the CDR3 is TGTGCCAGCAGCCACCTGGTGGGCTCTGTGAGCTCCTACAATGAGCAGTTCTTC.